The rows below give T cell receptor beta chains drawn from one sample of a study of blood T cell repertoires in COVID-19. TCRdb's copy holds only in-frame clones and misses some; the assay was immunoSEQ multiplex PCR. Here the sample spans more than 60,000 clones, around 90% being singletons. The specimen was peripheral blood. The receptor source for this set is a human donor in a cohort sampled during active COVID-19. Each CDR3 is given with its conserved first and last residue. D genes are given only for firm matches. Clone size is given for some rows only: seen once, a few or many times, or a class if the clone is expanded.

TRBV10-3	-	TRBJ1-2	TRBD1	TGTGCCATCAGCAACGATAGGACAGGCAGCTATGGCTACACCTTC	CAISNDRTGSYGYTF
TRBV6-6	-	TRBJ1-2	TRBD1	TGTGCCAGCAGTTATTCCGTCGGGACAGGGAACTATGGCTACACCTTC	CASSYSVGTGNYGYTF
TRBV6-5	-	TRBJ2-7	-	TGTGCCAGCGCCTTATCCTCGGAGTACGAGCAGTACTTC	CASALSSEYEQYF
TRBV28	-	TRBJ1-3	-	TGTGCCAGCAGCCCGACAGGCGCTGGAAACACCATATATTTT	CASSPTGAGNTIYF
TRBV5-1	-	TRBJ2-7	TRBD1	TGCGCCAGCTCGGGACAGCACTACGAGCAGTACTTC	CASSGQHYEQYF
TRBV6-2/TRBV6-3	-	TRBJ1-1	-	TGTGCCAGCAGTTACGAGAGGAACACTGAAGCTTTCTTT	CASSYERNTEAFF
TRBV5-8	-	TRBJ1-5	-	TGTGCCAGCAGCCGAGGGCTGCGGACCCCCCAGCATTTT	CASSRGLRTPQHF
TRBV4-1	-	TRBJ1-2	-	TGCGCCAGCAGCCAAGATTTAGCAGGGCCCGAACTTGGCTACACCTTC	CASSQDLAGPELGYTF
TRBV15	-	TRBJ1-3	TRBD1	TGTGCCACCAGCAGAGACGCTGACAGGGGTGGAAACACCATATATTTT	CATSRDADRGGNTIYF
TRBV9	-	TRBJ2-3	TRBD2	TGTGCCAGCAGCGTGGATAGCGGGGGGGATACGCAGTATTTT	CASSVDSGGDTQYF
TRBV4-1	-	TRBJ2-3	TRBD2	TGCGCCAGCAGCCCCACCGGTAGCGGGGGGAATGAAGATACGCAGTATTTT	CASSPTGSGGNEDTQYF
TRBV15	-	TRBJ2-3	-	TGTGCCACCAGCAGAGATAGAAGTAGTTCTTTTTCAGATACGCAGTATTTT	CATSRDRSSSFSDTQYF
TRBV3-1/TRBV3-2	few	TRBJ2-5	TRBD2	TGTGCCAGCAGCCAGCTGGCGACTAGCCCAGAGACCCAGTACTTC	CASSQLATSPETQYF
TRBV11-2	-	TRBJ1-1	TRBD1	TGTGCCAGCAGCAAAGAGGGGGCTGACAGTGCAGCTTTCTTT	CASSKEGADSAAFF
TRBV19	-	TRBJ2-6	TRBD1	TGTGCCAGTAGTATACGGGACAGGGGCCCAGAGGGGGCCAACGTCCTGACTTTC	CASSIRDRGPEGANVLTF
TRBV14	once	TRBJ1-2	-	TGTGCCAGCAGCCAGCAGACAAACTATGGCTACACCTTC	CASSQQTNYGYTF
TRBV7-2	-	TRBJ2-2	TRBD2	TGTGCCAGCAGCGCGACTAGCGGGATAAACACCGGGGAGCTGTTTTTT	CASSATSGINTGELFF
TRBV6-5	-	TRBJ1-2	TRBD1	TGTGCCAGCAGTTACCACCGACAGGGCCGCTATGGCTACACCTTC	CASSYHRQGRYGYTF
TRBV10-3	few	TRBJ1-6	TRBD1	TGTGCCACCCGGACAGGGGATTCACCCCTCCACTTT	CATRTGDSPLHF
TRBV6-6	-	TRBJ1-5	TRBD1	TGTGCCAGCAGTTACGACAGGGAGGATCAGCCCCAGCATTTT	CASSYDREDQPQHF
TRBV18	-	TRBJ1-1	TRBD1	TGTGCCAGCTCAGCAGACAGGGACACTGAAGCTTTCTTT	CASSADRDTEAFF
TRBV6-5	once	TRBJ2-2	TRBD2	TGTGCCAGCGGTTTGGAGCGGGGGCCGGGGACCGGGGAGCTGTTTTTT	CASGLERGPGTGELFF
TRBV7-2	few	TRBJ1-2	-	TGTGCCAGCAGCTTAGCGGAGAGGGCAGCCTATGGCTACACCTTC	CASSLAERAAYGYTF
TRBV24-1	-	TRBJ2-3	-	TGTGCCACCAGTGTAGGACAAGATACGCAGTATTTT	CATSVGQDTQYF
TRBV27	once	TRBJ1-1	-	TGTGCCAGCAGGGGACAACCCAGCATGAACACTGAAGCTTTCTTT	CASRGQPSMNTEAFF
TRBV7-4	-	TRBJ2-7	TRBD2	TGTGCCAGCAGCTTAGTCCGGACTAGCAGGTTCCCCTACGAGCAGTACTTC	CASSLVRTSRFPYEQYF
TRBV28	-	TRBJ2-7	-	TGTGCCAGCAGTTCGCCCCGTAGGCAGGGAATCTTCGAGCAGTACTTC	CASSSPRRQGIFEQYF
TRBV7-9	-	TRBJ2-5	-	TGTGCCAGCAGCCGGGGAGGACACCAAGAGACCCAGTACTTC	CASSRGGHQETQYF
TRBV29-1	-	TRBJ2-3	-	TGCAGCGTTGAAGGGCGGGATGGGACAGCTTACACAGATACGCAGTATTTT	CSVEGRDGTAYTDTQYF
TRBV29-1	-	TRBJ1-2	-	TGCAGAGGCGGGGGTGAATGGGGCTACACCTTC	CRGGGEWGYTF
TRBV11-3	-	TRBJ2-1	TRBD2	TGTGCCAGCAGCTTAGTAGCGGGGGGGTCCTACAATGAGCAGTTCTTC	CASSLVAGGSYNEQFF
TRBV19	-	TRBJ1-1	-	TGTGCCAGTAGTCCGGGACATCTCACTGAAGCTTTCTTT	CASSPGHLTEAFF
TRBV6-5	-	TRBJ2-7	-	TGTGCCAGCTCTCGGGCCCGCGGGGCCGAGCAGTACTTC	CASSRARGAEQYF
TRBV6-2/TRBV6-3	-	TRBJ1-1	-	TGTGCCAGCAGTAACAGGTTCATGAACACTGAAGCTTTCTTT	CASSNRFMNTEAFF
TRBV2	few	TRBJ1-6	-	TGTGCCAGCAGTGAGACAACACCCCTCCACTTT	CASSETTPLHF
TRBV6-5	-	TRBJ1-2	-	TGTGCCAGCAGTACCAGAGACAGAGCGAACTATGGCTACACCTTC	CASSTRDRANYGYTF
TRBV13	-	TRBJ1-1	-	TGTGCCAGCAGCTTGCTCGGTCAGGGACATCGTGTCACTGAAGCTTTCTTT	CASSLLGQGHRVTEAFF
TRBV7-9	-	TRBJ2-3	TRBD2	TGTGCCAGCAGCTTACCGGGGGGGAGCACAGATACGCAGTATTTT	CASSLPGGSTDTQYF
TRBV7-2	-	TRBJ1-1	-	TGTGCCAGCACCCGGTTAGGGGGCACTGAAGCTTTCTTT	CASTRLGGTEAFF
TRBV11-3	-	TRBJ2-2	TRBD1	TGTGCCAGCAGCTCGAGGACAGGGGACACCGGGGAGCTGTTTTTT	CASSSRTGDTGELFF
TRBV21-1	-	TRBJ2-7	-	TGTGCCAGCCCGCGGGGTTACGAGCAGTACTTC	CASPRGYEQYF
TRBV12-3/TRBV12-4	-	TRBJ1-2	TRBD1	TGTGCCAGCAGATACAGGGGTTCGGATGGCTACACCTTC	CASRYRGSDGYTF
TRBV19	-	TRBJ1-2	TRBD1	TGTGCCAGTAGTAACCGGGACAGGTATTCGTGGACCTTC	CASSNRDRYSWTF
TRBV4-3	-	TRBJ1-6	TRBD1	TGCGCCAGCAGCCAAGACAGGGGGCGCGGGGATTCACCCCTCCACTTT	CASSQDRGRGDSPLHF
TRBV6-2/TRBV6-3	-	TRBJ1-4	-	TGTGCCAGCAGTATACAGGGTACGGATGAAAAACTGTTTTTT	CASSIQGTDEKLFF
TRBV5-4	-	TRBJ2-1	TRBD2	TGTGCCAGCAGATCTGGCGGGGGAGTCAACAATGAGCAGTTCTTC	CASRSGGGVNNEQFF
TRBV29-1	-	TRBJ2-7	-	TGCAGCGTTGAAGATTCTGGGGGCGGGTACGAGCAGTACTTC	CSVEDSGGGYEQYF
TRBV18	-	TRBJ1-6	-	TGTGCCAGCTCCTCGGAGGTTTATTCACCCCTCCACTTT	CASSSEVYSPLHF
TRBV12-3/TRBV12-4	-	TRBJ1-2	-	TGTGCCAGCTCAATGGTAGGGTGGAGGGGCTACACCTTC	CASSMVGWRGYTF
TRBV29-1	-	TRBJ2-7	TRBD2	TGCAGCGTTGAAGCCCCCGGGGGGGGGAATTGGTGCGACTTC	CSVEAPGGGNWCDF
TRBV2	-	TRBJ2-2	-	TGTGCCAGCAGTGACTTCACAGTAAACACCGGGGAGCTGTTTTTT	CASSDFTVNTGELFF
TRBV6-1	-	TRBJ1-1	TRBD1	TGTGCCAGCAGTGAATACGGGGGGGGACAGGGGGGGACTGAAGCTTTCTTT	CASSEYGGGQGGTEAFF
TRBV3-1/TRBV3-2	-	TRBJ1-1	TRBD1	TGTGCCAGCAGCCAAGATGCTGGGACAGGGGGACTGAACACTGAAGCTTTCTTT	CASSQDAGTGGLNTEAFF
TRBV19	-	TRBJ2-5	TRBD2	TGTGCCAGTAGTACGGGACTAGCGGTGCAAGAGACCCAGTACTTC	CASSTGLAVQETQYF
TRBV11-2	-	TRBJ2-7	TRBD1	TGTGCCAGCAGCACCCGGACAGGGGGCGGCTACGAGCAGTACTTC	CASSTRTGGGYEQYF